The 15 T cell receptor beta chains given below trace back to one sample, sequenced in a study of CXCR3-negative and CXCR3-positive naive CD8 T cells. The study, taken as a whole, reports: TRB CDR3s of CXCR3-positive naive cells were more hydrophobic than those of CXCR3-negative naive cells.

Their antigens remain unidentified. Carrying UMI labels, the TRB cDNA libraries were prepared through 5' RACE. No DNA is given; TCRdb re-called the 5' RACE reads and lists each CDR3 protein once. The specimen's table records 120,000 to 150,000 distinct CDR3 sequences. Sequencing was carried out using naive CXCR3+ CD8+ T cells from blood. Described subset: CD45RO-CCR7+CD27+CD95- naive CD8+ T cells expressing CXCR3 (TNR3+). These receptors originate from a human donor in good health. Some clones in this sample may be carry-over from other donors' samples.

The chain combines TRBV2 with TRBJ1-1; the TCRdb call, TRBD1, lacks DNA for checking. Germline V lookup: CDR1 SNHLY, CDR2 FYNNEI. The CDR3 sequence is 14 residues long. The CDR3 is CASSAQGGNTEAFF.

V and J are TRBV6-6 and TRBJ2-7; TCRdb designates TRBD1, a call that cannot be tested without DNA. Germline CDR1 MNHNY, CDR2 SVGAGI (reference sequence). The CDR3 runs to 13 residues. The CDR3 loop reads CASSPLAPPEQYF.

The V and J genes are TRBV29-1 and TRBJ2-3; TCRdb outputs TRBD2, but without DNA this stays unchecked. The CDR3 consists of 15 residues. Germline V lookup: CDR1 SQVTM, CDR2 ANQGSEA. The CDR3: CSVEEGGDPTDTQYF.

This chain uses TRBV28 with TRBJ2-7; absent DNA, TCRdb's TRBD1 call cannot be checked. Germline CDR1 and CDR2: MDHEN and SYDVKM. The CDR3 runs to 14 residues. The CDR3 here is CASSPHGGGGEQYF.

The chain uses TRBV6-2 or TRBV6-3 and TRBJ2-1. Per the germline V gene, CDR1 is MNHEY and CDR2 is SVGEGT. The CDR3 covers 16 residues. The CDR3 here is CASSSTLEWGYNEQFF.

This chain links TRBV7-3 with TRBJ2-5; no DNA is available, so the TRBD1 call from TCRdb remains unchecked. This CDR3 comprises 13 residues. The germline gives CDR1 SGHTA, CDR2 FQGTGA. The CDR3 loop is CASSLEGAETQYF.

V and J are TRBV4-1 and TRBJ2-7. The CDR3 is made up of 14 amino acids. Germline V gene lookup returns CDR1 MGHRA and CDR2 YSYEKL. CDR3 in amino acids: CASSQDVDSYEQYF.

The CDR3 protein is CASSLSAHAGEQYF. This rearrangement joins TRBV5-1 to TRBJ2-7; the TCRdb D gene call, TRBD1, has no DNA to confirm it. The CDR3 is made up of 14 amino acids. Germline CDR1 SGHRS, CDR2 YFSETQ.

J is TRBJ2-3 and V is TRBV7-9. The CDR3 is made up of 15 amino acids. CDR1 SEHNR and CDR2 FQNEAQ come from the germline V gene (reference sequence). The CDR3 here is CASSFSGSGTDTQYF.

This chain uses TRBV10-2 with TRBJ2-7. This CDR3 has 14 amino acids. Germline V gene data show CDR1 as WSHSY and CDR2 as SAAADI. CDR3 sequence reads: CASSEILAVGEQYF.

The chain couples TRBV10-2 to TRBJ2-1; TCRdb gives TRBD2 as the D gene, but with no DNA this cannot be confirmed. The CDR3 loop spans 16 amino acids. Germline V lookup: CDR1 WSHSY, CDR2 SAAADI. The CDR3 sequence: CASSVASGRDYNEQFF.

The chain uses TRBV5-6 and TRBJ2-1; TCRdb returns TRBD2, unconfirmable since there is no DNA. The germline CDR1 and CDR2 sequences are SGHDT and YYEEEE. The CDR3 is made up of 14 amino acids. The CDR3 is CASSLEGGYNEQFF.

The CDR3 loop is CASSLSHRVDGYTF. This rearrangement joins TRBV7-9 to TRBJ1-2; TCRdb designates TRBD1, a call that cannot be tested without DNA. Looked up from germline, CDR1 is SEHNR and CDR2 is FQNEAQ (reference sequence). The CDR3 has 14 amino acids.

The gene calls are TRBV7-9 and TRBJ1-2. CDR1 is SEHNR, CDR2 FQNEAQ, per germline (reference sequence). This CDR3 contains 12 residues. CDR3 amino acids: CASSGENYGYTF.

J is TRBJ1-2 and V is TRBV12-3 or TRBV12-4. The CDR3 runs 14 residues. CDR3 sequence: CASSLRVSADGYTF.